This T cell receptor beta chain was sequenced in a study of cytomegalovirus exposure and HLA in healthy donors. Remarks on this clone: The antigen remains unidentified.

Overall study results and limits: Analysis performed later found about 18,000 TCR beta sequences associated with HLA alleles at 0.05 false discovery rate. Certain sequence variants were highly shared and formed a cluster, and this cluster was likely a sequencing artifact.

V lost 4 bases, J lost 2 bases, and 12 bases lay in between. The CDR3 is 14 amino acids. The germline V gene encodes CDR1 SGHKS and CDR2 YYEKEE (reference sequence). With 60 Vbeta and 13 Jbeta primers, the PCR was carried out. Assay: immunoSEQ multiplex PCR; the TCRdb copy retains only in-frame clones and omits some. The sample lists around 150,000 clones; under 90% were seen once. V usage is TRBV5-5 and J usage is TRBJ2-5, with a weak D call TRBD2 (6 bases). This receptor was identified in a man between 18 and 29 years old in good health and CMV-seronegative. Source material: PBMCs. The CDR3 protein is CASSLPGGQETQYF. As DNA, the CDR3 is TGTGCCAGCAGCCTGCCCGGGGGTCAAGAGACCCAGTACTTC.